This passage covers 8 T cell receptor beta chains from one sample sequenced in a study of cytomegalovirus exposure and HLA in healthy donors. In the PCR, 60 Vbeta and 13 Jbeta primers were used. Libraries were prepared by immunoSEQ multiplex PCR; TCRdb keeps only in-frame clonotypes and omits some of them. The data contain 130,000 or so clones, more than 55% of them seen just once; the ten biggest clones take up 5.5% to 7%. The sequenced material came from PBMCs. The receptors originated from a woman aged 55-69 years in good health and CMV-seronegative.

The chain has TRBV5-6 and TRBJ2-1, with 9 nucleotides matching TRBD1. V dropped 4 bases and J dropped 6; count of bases not matched to a gene: 11. The CDR3 is 16 residues long. The germline gives CDR1 SGHDT, CDR2 YYEEEE. This CDR3 is CASSAVPGQGINEQFF. CDR3 sequence (DNA): TGTGCCAGCAGCGCGGTGCCGGGACAGGGCATCAATGAGCAGTTCTTC.

This clone was observed a handful of times. The chain has TRBV7-8 and TRBJ2-1; TRBD1 is a possible D gene (6 bases). Germline lookup yields CDR1 SGHVS and CDR2 FQNEAQ. The CDR3 loop spans 13 amino acids. Deletions cut 10 bases from V and 5 bases from J, with 15 bases between. The CDR3 DNA reads as TGTGCCACCACAGGGCTGTTAAACAATGAGCAGTTCTTC. Translation gives CATTGLLNNEQFF.

This clone has only a few counts. The CDR3 here is CASSVESGQPYEQYF. The CDR3 DNA reads TGTGCCAGTAGTGTGGAATCCGGACAGCCCTACGAGCAGTACTTC. The chain uses TRBV19 and TRBJ2-7; tentatively, D is TRBD1 (6 bases). V was trimmed by 5 bases and J by 2 bases, leaving 16 bases between them. This CDR3 comprises 15 residues. Germline CDR1 LNHDA, CDR2 SQIVND (reference sequence).

This clone was seen only a few times. The V gene is TRBV2, the J gene TRBJ2-1; TRBD2 agrees at 11 bases. V lost 6 bases to trimming and J lost 0 bases; unmatched junction nucleotides: 4. The CDR3 covers 16 residues. Germline lookup yields CDR1 SNHLY and CDR2 FYNNEI. The DNA of the CDR3 is TGTGCCAGCAGGGGACTAGCGGCCTCCTCCTACAATGAGCAGTTCTTC. Residues: CASRGLAASSYNEQFF.

This clone was seen just once. The chain combines TRBV5-4 with TRBJ2-5; D is possibly TRBD2 (7 bases). This CDR3 is built from 15 residues. Germline-derived CDR1 and CDR2 are SGHNT and YYREEE (reference sequence). Between the trimmed V and J ends, which lost 0 bases and 4 bases, there was a span of 13 bases. CDR3 DNA sequence: TGTGCCAGCAGCTTGGAACAGGGAGGGAGAGAGACCCAGTACTTC. This translates into CASSLEQGGRETQYF. Drawing the rest from reference TRBV5-4 and TRBJ2-5, the complete variable domain is ETGVTQSPTHLIKTRGQQVTLRCSSQSGHNTVSWYQQALGQGPQFIFQYYREEENGRGNFPPRFSGLQFPNYSSELNVNALELDDSALYLCASSLEQGGRETQYFGPGTRLLVL.

The V gene is TRBV5-5, the J gene TRBJ2-7, with D possibly being TRBD1 (5 bases). Germline-derived CDR1 and CDR2 are SGHKS and YYEKEE (reference sequence). V dropped 4 bases and J dropped 7 bases, with 15 bases sitting between them. The CDR3 has 13 amino acids. The CDR3 DNA follows: TGTGCCAGCAGCGCCAGGGTAACATGGGAGCAGTACTTC. Residues: CASSARVTWEQYF. Together with reference TRBV5-5 and TRBJ2-7, the CDR3 gives the full variable domain: DAGVTQSPTHLIKTRGQQVTLRCSPISGHKSVSWYQQVLGQGPQFIFQYYEKEERGRGNFPDRFSARQFPNYSSELNVNALLLGDSALYLCASSARVTWEQYFGPGTRLTVT.

J is TRBJ1-4 and V is TRBV5-8; D might be TRBD1 (6 bases). Germline CDR1 and CDR2: SGHTS and YDEGEE. The CDR3 is 16 residues long. V was clipped by 3 bases and J by 0 bases, with 12 bases between them. The CDR3 bases are TGTGCCAGCAGCTCCACTTCAGGGGCAACTAATGAAAAACTGTTTTTT. Its translation: CASSSTSGATNEKLFF.

The chain uses TRBV6-1 and TRBJ1-2, with 9 bases matching TRBD1. In germline, CDR1 is MNHNS, CDR2 SASEGT. CDR3 length equals 18 residues. The J segment lost 2 bases and the V segment lost 2 bases, leaving 12 bases of the junction unmatched. The CDR3 sequence is CASSETFGGTGPNYGYTF. The CDR3 region has the DNA TGTGCCAGCAGTGAAACCTTCGGGGGGACAGGGCCGAACTATGGCTACACCTTC.